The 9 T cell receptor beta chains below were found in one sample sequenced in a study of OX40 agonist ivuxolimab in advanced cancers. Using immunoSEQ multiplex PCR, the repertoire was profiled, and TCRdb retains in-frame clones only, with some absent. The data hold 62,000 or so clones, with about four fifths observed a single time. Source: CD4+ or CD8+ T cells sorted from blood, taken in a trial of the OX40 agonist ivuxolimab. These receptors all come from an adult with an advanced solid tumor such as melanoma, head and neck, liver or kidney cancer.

The DNA for the CDR3 is TGTGCCAGCAGTTACTTTCAACGGGACACTGAAGCTTTCTTT. The encoded protein is CASSYFQRDTEAFF. The gene calls are TRBV6-5 and TRBJ1-1; D remains unclear. The V end lost 1 base, the J end lost 3 bases, and 9 bases lay between the germline ends. This CDR3 has 14 residues. From germline, CDR1 is MNHEY and CDR2 SVGAGI.

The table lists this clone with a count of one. The CDR3 nucleotides are TGTGCCAGCAGTTTATTCATTTCACCCCTCCACTTT. Encoded protein: CASSLFISPLHF. The chain carries TRBV28 and TRBJ1-6; D uncertain. This CDR3 region has 12 residues. In germline, CDR1 is MDHEN, CDR2 SYDVKM. V dropped 1 base and J dropped 9 bases, with 4 bases sitting between them. The full variable domain, rest sourced from reference TRBV28 and TRBJ1-6, is DVKVTQSSRYLVKRTGEKVFLECVQDMDHENMFWYRQDPGLGLRLIYFSYDVKMKEKGDIPEGYSVSREKKERFSLILESASTNQTSMYLCASSLFISPLHFGNGTRLTVT.

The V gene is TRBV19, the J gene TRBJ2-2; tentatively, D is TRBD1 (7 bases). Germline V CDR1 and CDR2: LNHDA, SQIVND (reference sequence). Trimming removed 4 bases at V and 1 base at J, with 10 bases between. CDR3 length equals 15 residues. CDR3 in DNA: TGTGCCAGTAGTAGCAGGGGGGAGAACACCGGGGAGCTGTTTTTT. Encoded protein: CASSSRGENTGELFF.

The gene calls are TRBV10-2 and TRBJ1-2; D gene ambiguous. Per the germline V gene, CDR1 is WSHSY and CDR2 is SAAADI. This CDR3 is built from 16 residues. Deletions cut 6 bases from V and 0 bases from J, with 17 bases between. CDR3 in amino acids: CASRGVSSKANYGYTF. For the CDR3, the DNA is TGCGCCAGCAGGGGAGTAAGTTCTAAAGCTAACTATGGCTACACCTTC.

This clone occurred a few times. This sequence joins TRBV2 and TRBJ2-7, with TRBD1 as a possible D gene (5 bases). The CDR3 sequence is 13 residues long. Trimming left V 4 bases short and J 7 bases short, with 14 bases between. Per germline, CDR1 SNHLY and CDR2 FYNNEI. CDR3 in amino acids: CASSVIRAGEQYF. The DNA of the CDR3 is TGTGCCAGCAGTGTTATCAGGGCTGGGGAGCAGTACTTC.

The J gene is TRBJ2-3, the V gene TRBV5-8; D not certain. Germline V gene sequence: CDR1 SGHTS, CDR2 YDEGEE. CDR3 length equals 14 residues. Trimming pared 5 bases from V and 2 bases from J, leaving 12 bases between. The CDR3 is CASSRTFSTDTQYF. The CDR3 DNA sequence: TGTGCCAGCAGTAGGACGTTTTCCACAGATACGCAGTATTTT.

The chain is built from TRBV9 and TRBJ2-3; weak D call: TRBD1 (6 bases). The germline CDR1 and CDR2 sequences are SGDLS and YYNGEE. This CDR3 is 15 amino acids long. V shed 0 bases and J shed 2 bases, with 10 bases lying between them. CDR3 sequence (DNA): TGTGCCAGCAGCGTAGTGGGACAACACACAGATACGCAGTATTTT. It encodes CASSVVGQHTDTQYF.

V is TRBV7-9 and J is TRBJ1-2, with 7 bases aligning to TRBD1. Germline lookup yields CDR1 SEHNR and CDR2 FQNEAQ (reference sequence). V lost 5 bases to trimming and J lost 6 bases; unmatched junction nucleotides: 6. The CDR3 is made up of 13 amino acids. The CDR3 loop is CASSLGQVDGYTF. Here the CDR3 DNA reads TGTGCCAGCAGCCTAGGACAGGTGGATGGCTACACCTTC.

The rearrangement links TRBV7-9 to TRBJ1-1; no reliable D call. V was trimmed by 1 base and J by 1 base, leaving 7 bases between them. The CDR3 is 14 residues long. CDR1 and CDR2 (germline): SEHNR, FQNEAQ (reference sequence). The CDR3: CASSLVAGNTEAFF. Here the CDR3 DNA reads TGTGCCAGCAGCTTAGTGGCGGGGAACACTGAAGCTTTCTTT.